These 4 T cell receptor beta chains were all obtained from the same sample, sequenced in a study of T-cell memory formation after mild COVID-19 (dated by TCRdb to about 2021). The receptor library was made with 5' RACE. For sequencing, an Illumina NovaSeq 6000 was employed. The public sequencing data were trimmed at Q25 with fastp and processed into clonotypes with MiXCR by TCRdb, which kept only in-frame beta chains. Rows with a matching CDR3 protein are joined into one entry that keeps the most common DNA and genes. Across this sample there are 450,000 to 700,000 distinct CDR3 sequences, with roughly 18% seen only once. The ten largest make up around 12% of the sample. The sequencing sample was made of PBMCs or a T cell subset sorted from them (not recorded which). The receptor source for this set is an adult woman who had mild COVID-19 (a few samples of this study predate the infection). The sample titles of this study are shuffled in the database, so cell type and time point are left out; the donor was told from shared clones.

The chain couples TRBV4-2 to TRBJ1-2; D ambiguous. Per germline, CDR1 LGHNA and CDR2 YNFKEQ. V lost 0 bases, J lost 7 bases, and 9 bases lay in between. There are 13 residues in the CDR3. The CDR3, as DNA: TGTGCCAGCAGCCAAGATATTCTCGTTGGCTACACCTTC. It specifies CASSQDILVGYTF.

Notes on this clonotype: This may stem from a read error, because a much larger clone lies one nucleotide away. The chain carries TRBV20-1 and TRBJ1-6, with unresolved D. Per germline, CDR1 DFQATT and CDR2 SNEGSKA (reference sequence). This CDR3 region has 15 residues. CDR3 in DNA: TGCAATGCTAGCCCCAGTGTGGGTTCGGGTTCACCCCTCCACTTT. Translating gives CNASPSVGSGSPLHF.

This clonotype was seen a few times. The V and J genes are TRBV5-1 and TRBJ2-2; 12 nucleotides line up with TRBD2. Germline CDR1 is SGHRS and CDR2 is YFSETQ. V lost 0 bases and J lost 6; bases outside the gene matches: 6. This CDR3 has 17 amino acids. The CDR3 protein is CASSLVMTSGSPGELFF. Written as DNA, the CDR3 is TGCGCCAGCAGCTTGGTGATGACTAGCGGGAGTCCCGGGGAGCTGTTTTTT.

This clonotype was detected a few times. The chain is built from TRBV10-2 and TRBJ1-1; D is unresolved. V was trimmed by 2 bases and J by 1 base, leaving 8 bases between them. CDR3 length equals 14 residues. CDR1 is WSHSY, CDR2 SAAADI, per germline. CDR3 in DNA: TGCGCCAGCAGTGAGAGCAGGACGAACACTGAAGCTTTCTTT. It yields the protein CASSESRTNTEAFF.